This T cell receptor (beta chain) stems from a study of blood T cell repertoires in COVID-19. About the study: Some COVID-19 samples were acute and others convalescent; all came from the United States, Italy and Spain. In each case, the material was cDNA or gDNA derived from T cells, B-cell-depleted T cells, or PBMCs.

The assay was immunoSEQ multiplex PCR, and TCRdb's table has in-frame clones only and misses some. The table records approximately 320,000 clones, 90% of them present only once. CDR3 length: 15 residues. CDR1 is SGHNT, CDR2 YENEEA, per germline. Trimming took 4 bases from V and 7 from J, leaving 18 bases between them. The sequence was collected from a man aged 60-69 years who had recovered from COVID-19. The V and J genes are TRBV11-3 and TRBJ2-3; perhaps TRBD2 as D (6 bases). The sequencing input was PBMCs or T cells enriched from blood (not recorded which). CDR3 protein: CASSSESGGEYTQYF. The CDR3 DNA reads TGTGCCAGCAGCTCGGAGAGCGGAGGGGAGTATACGCAGTATTTT.